This T cell receptor beta chain was recorded in a study of cytomegalovirus exposure and HLA in healthy donors. Notes on the study in general: The study put about 180 TCR beta chains on its list as cytomegalovirus-associated.

This clone occurred a few times. Its antigen is not identified. The same CDR3 can be traced to other DNA sequences in this sample. The PCR employed 60 Vbeta primers together with 13 Jbeta primers. Data came from immunoSEQ multiplex PCR; TCRdb stores just in-frame clones and leaves some out. The sample lists 150,000 to 200,000 clones, roughly 83% occurring once. Germline V lookup: CDR1 GTSNPN, CDR2 SVGIG (reference sequence). J lost 9 bases, V lost 0 bases, and 15 bases had no gene match. This CDR3 is 18 amino acids long. V and J are TRBV30 and TRBJ2-1; the match to TRBD2 covers 12 bases. Sequences were obtained from PBMCs. The clonotype originates from a boy aged 5-17 years in good health and CMV-seronegative. CDR3 residues: CAWSVTPGASGGVGEQFF. As DNA, the CDR3 is TGTGCCTGGAGTGTAACCCCCGGGGCTAGCGGGGGGGTTGGTGAGCAGTTCTTC.